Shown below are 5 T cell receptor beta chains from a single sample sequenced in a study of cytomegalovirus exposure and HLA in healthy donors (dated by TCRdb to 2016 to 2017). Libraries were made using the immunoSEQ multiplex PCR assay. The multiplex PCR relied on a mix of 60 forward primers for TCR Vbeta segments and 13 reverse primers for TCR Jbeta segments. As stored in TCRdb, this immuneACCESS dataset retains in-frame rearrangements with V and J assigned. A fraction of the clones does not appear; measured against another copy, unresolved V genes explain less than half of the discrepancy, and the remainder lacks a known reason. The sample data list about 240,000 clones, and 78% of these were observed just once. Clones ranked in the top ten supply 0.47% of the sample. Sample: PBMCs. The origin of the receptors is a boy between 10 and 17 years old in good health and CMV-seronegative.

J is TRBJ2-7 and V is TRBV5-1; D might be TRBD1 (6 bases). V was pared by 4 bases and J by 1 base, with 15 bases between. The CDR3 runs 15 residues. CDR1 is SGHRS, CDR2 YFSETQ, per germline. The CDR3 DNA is TGCGCCAGCAGCCGGTACGTAGGGGGATCCTACGAGCAGTACTTC. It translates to CASSRYVGGSYEQYF.

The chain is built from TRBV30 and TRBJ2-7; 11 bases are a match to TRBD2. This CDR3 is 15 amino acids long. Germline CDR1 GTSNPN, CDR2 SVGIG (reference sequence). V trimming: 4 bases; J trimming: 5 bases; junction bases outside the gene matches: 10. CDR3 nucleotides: TGTGCCTGGACCAACCAACTAGCGGGGGTTAACGAGCAGTACTTC. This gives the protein CAWTNQLAGVNEQYF. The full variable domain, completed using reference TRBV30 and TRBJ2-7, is SQTIHQWPATLVQPVGSPLSLECTVEGTSNPNLYWYRQAAGRGLQLLFYSVGIGQISSEVPQNLSASRPQDRQFILSSKKLLLSDSGFYLCAWTNQLAGVNEQYFGPGTRLTVT.

The CDR3 loop reads CASRGEEIENIQYF. In DNA form, the CDR3 reads TGTGCCAGCAGGGGAGAGGAGATCGAGAACATTCAGTACTTC. The rearrangement uses TRBV7-9 and TRBJ2-4; a possible D gene is TRBD2 (5 bases). The CDR3 runs to 14 residues. Trimming shortened V by 6 bases and J by 7 bases, and 16 bases separated the two germline ends. CDR1 and CDR2 (germline): SEHNR, FQNEAQ (reference sequence). The full variable domain, in which reference TRBV7-9 and TRBJ2-4 provide the parts outside the CDR3, is DTGVSQNPRHKITKRGQNVTFRCDPISEHNRLYWYRQTLGQGPEFLTYFQNEAQLEKSRLLSDRFSAERPKGSFSTLEIQRTEQGDSAMYLCASRGEEIENIQYFGAGTRLSVL.

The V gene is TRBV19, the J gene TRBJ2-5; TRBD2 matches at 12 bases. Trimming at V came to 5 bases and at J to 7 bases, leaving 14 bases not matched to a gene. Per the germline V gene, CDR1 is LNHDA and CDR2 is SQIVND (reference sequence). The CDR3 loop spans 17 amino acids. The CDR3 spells CASSLRASGLAGGTQYF. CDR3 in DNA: TGTGCCAGTAGTCTCAGGGCGTCGGGACTAGCGGGTGGGACCCAGTACTTC.

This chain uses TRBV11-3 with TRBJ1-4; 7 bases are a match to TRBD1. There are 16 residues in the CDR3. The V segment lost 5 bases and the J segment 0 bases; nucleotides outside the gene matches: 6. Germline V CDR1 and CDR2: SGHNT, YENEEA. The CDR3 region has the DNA TGTGCCAGCAGCCTCGGGGACAGACCAACTAATGAAAAACTGTTTTTT. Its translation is CASSLGDRPTNEKLFF.